What follows is one TCR beta chain and its context. The data were taken from a study of blood T cell repertoires in COVID-19. Study-wide background: Sites in the United States, Italy and Spain provided acute and convalescent COVID-19 samples. T cells, B-cell-depleted T cells, or PBMCs supplied cDNA or gDNA.

The CDR3 loop spans 15 amino acids. CDR1 is SGHVS, CDR2 FQNEAQ, per germline. V lost 5 bases to trimming and J lost 5 bases; unmatched junction nucleotides: 5. As originally analysed: Nucleated cell counts were estimated from reference gene primer amplification. TCRdb keeps only in-frame clones here, not all; method: immunoSEQ multiplex PCR. The V and J calls and the clone size are those of that table, but D and trimming were determined from the DNA. This table holds about 150,000 clones, more than 75% found once. J is TRBJ1-5 and V is TRBV7-8; TRBD1 aligns across 11 bases. The source is a man in his 60s who had recovered from COVID-19. Sample: peripheral blood. CDR3 sequence: CASSDRDRGDQPQHF. The CDR3 DNA reads as TGTGCCAGCAGCGACCGGGACAGGGGGGATCAGCCCCAGCATTTT. Together with reference TRBV7-8 and TRBJ1-5, the CDR3 gives the full variable domain: GAGVSQSPRYKVAKRGQDVALRCDPISGHVSLFWYQQALGQGPEFLTYFQNEAQLDKSGLPSDRFFAERPEGSVSTLKIQRTQQEDSAVYLCASSDRDRGDQPQHFGDGTRLSIL.